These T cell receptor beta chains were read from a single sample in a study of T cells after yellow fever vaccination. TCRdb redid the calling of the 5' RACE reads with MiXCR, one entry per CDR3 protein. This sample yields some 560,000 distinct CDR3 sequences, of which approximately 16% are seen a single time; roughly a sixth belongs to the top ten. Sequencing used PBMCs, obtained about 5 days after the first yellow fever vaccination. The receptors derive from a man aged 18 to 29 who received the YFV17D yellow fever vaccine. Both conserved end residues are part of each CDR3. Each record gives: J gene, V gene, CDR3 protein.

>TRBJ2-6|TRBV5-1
CASSPPGTGANVLTF
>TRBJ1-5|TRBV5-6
CASSLRPDRPQHF
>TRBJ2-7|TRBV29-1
CSVGLAGFGEQYF
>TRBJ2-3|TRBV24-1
CATSPRDPRSDTQYF
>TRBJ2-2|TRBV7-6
CASRRTGSGTGELFF
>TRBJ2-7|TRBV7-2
CASSAWGYEQYF
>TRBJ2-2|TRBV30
CDWSRGSFANTGELFF
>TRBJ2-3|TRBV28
CATSWGTDTQYF
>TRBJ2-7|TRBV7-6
CASSQSGSSLDEQYF
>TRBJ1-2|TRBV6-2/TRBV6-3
CASTPVIRAGYTF
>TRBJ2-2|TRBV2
CASKRDREITGELFF
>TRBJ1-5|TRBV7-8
CASSLVGTGGAGGNQPQHF
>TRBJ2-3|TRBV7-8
CASREPGGGRADTQYF
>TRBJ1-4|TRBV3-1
CASSQSEQGVYEKLFF
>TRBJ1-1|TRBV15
CATSRDQQRAFF
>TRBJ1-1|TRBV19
CAVRAITEAFF
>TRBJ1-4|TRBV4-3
CASSPRQGSTNEKLFF
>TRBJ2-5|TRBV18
CASSPGLYTETQYF
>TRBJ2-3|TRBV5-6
CASSQSGTTDTQYF
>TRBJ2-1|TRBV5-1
CASRGTALTNEQFF
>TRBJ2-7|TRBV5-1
CASSFLPQGSYEQYF
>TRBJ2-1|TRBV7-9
CASSSTGTSGIEQFF
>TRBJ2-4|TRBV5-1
CASSPLAKNIQYF
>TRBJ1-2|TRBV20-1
CSARAPNGEGGYTF
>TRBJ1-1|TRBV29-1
CMVTNTEAFF